The rows below give T cell receptor beta chains drawn from one sample of a study of T cells in tuberculosis. Method: immunoSEQ multiplex PCR; TCRdb's copy keeps in-frame clones and lacks some. In the table there are more than 40,000 clones, approximately 94% of which are singletons. Sequenced input: PBMCs. These receptor sequences come from a donor aged 10-35 years with latent tuberculosis or without tuberculosis infection. Some clones in this sample may be carry-over from other donors' samples. The CDR3 runs from the conserved cysteine through the conserved F or W. Each record gives: D gene, clone size, J gene, V gene, CDR3 protein, CDR3 DNA. A D gene is named only where the DNA matches it firmly. Some rows have no size entry. The others give once, few or many, or a class for an expanded clone.

D: .
size: .
J: TRBJ1-2
V: TRBV7-3
CDR3: CASNPHRVHYGYTF
DNA: TGTGCCAGCAACCCACACAGGGTCCACTATGGCTACACCTTC

D: TRBD2
size: .
J: TRBJ2-2
V: TRBV28
CDR3: CASRRLAGGGELFF
DNA: TGTGCCAGCAGAAGACTAGCGGGAGGCGGGGAGCTGTTTTTT

D: .
size: few
J: TRBJ2-7
V: TRBV9
CDR3: CASSVVLGGEQYF
DNA: TGTGCCAGCAGCGTAGTACTTGGAGGAGAGCAGTACTTC

D: TRBD2
size: .
J: TRBJ2-3
V: TRBV15
CDR3: CATNAVRSGVRDTQYF
DNA: TGTGCCACCAATGCCGTGAGGAGCGGGGTTAGAGATACGCAGTATTTT

D: .
size: .
J: TRBJ2-3
V: TRBV20-1
CDR3: CRAGPADTQYF
DNA: TGCAGGGCGGGGCCGGCAGATACGCAGTATTTT

D: TRBD1
size: .
J: TRBJ2-7
V: TRBV7-2
CDR3: CASSHGTGVSYEQYF
DNA: TGTGCCAGCAGCCACGGGACAGGGGTTTCCTACGAGCAGTACTTC

D: TRBD1
size: once
J: TRBJ1-1
V: TRBV4-3
CDR3: CASSPEPDRGGENTEAFF
DNA: TGCGCCAGCAGCCCCGAACCCGACAGGGGTGGAGAGAACACTGAAGCTTTCTTT

D: .
size: .
J: TRBJ2-1
V: TRBV28
CDR3: CASSFAASNEQFF
DNA: TGTGCCAGCAGTTTTGCGGCTAGCAATGAGCAGTTCTTC

D: TRBD1
size: .
J: TRBJ1-2
V: TRBV5-1
CDR3: CASSFEGAPVKGYTF
DNA: TGCGCCAGCAGCTTCGAGGGGGCGCCGGTAAAGGGCTACACCTTC

D: .
size: .
J: TRBJ2-1
V: TRBV5-1
CDR3: CASSRDPGNEQFF
DNA: TGCGCCAGCAGCCGAGACCCCGGGAATGAGCAGTTCTTC

D: .
size: .
J: TRBJ2-7
V: TRBV30
CDR3: CAWSVNSGYYEQYF
DNA: TGTGCCTGGAGTGTAAATAGCGGATACTACGAGCAGTACTTC

D: .
size: few
J: TRBJ2-7
V: TRBV4-1
CDR3: CASSQVYSDSYEQYF
DNA: TGCGCCAGCAGCCAAGTATATAGCGACTCCTACGAGCAGTACTTC

D: .
size: .
J: TRBJ2-3
V: TRBV20-1
CDR3: CSAPDGWTQYF
DNA: TGCAGTGCCCCCGACGGGTGGACGCAGTATTTT

D: .
size: .
J: TRBJ1-1
V: TRBV28
CDR3: CASSGTSNTEAFF
DNA: TGTGCCAGCAGCGGGACATCGAACACTGAAGCTTTCTTT

D: TRBD2
size: .
J: TRBJ2-1
V: TRBV5-1
CDR3: CASCRTSGRDHEQFF
DNA: TGCGCCAGTTGCCGAACTAGCGGGAGGGACCATGAGCAGTTCTTC

D: .
size: .
J: TRBJ1-3
V: TRBV9
CDR3: CASSAPSRSGNTIYF
DNA: TGTGCCAGCAGCGCCCCCTCGCGATCTGGAAACACCATATATTTT

D: .
size: .
J: TRBJ2-7
V: TRBV6-1
CDR3: CALQHRATYEQYF
DNA: TGTGCCCTTCAACACAGGGCCACCTACGAGCAGTACTTC

D: TRBD1
size: few
J: TRBJ1-4
V: TRBV27
CDR3: CASSLTYRGRGEKLFF
DNA: TGTGCCAGCAGCCTGACGTACAGGGGGCGCGGAGAAAAACTGTTTTTT

D: TRBD2
size: once
J: TRBJ2-2
V: TRBV10-1
CDR3: CASSELTSGDPGAGGELFF
DNA: TGCGCCAGCAGTGAGTTAACTAGCGGGGATCCCGGTGCTGGCGGGGAGCTGTTTTTT

D: TRBD1
size: .
J: TRBJ1-5
V: TRBV7-2
CDR3: CASSPDRGGNQPQHF
DNA: TGTGCCAGCAGCCCCGACAGGGGCGGCAATCAGCCCCAGCATTTT

D: .
size: .
J: TRBJ1-2
V: TRBV19
CDR3: CASSFPLWPDYTF
DNA: TGTGCCAGTAGTTTCCCACTATGGCCGGACTACACCTTC

D: .
size: .
J: TRBJ2-7
V: TRBV2
CDR3: CASSASPTGGPYEQYF
DNA: TGTGCCAGCAGTGCATCACCGACAGGAGGACCCTACGAGCAGTACTTC

D: TRBD1
size: .
J: TRBJ1-2
V: TRBV5-6
CDR3: CASSTTTGLNGYTF
DNA: TGTGCCAGCAGCACAACGACAGGGCTGAATGGCTACACCTTC

D: .
size: .
J: TRBJ1-1
V: TRBV7-6
CDR3: CASSRDRNTEAFF
DNA: TGTGCCAGCAGCCGAGACAGGAACACTGAAGCTTTCTTT

D: TRBD2
size: .
J: TRBJ2-1
V: TRBV11-1
CDR3: CASSLSGLAGVDNEQFF
DNA: TGTGCCAGCAGCTTAAGTGGACTAGCGGGAGTCGACAATGAGCAGTTCTTC

D: .
size: .
J: TRBJ1-1
V: TRBV4-3
CDR3: CASSPSRGTLNTEAFF
DNA: TGCGCCAGCAGCCCCTCCAGGGGCACACTGAACACTGAAGCTTTCTTT

D: TRBD1
size: .
J: TRBJ2-3
V: TRBV6-1
CDR3: CASSDGTGITDTQYF
DNA: TGTGCCAGCAGTGACGGGACAGGGATTACAGATACGCAGTATTTT

D: TRBD2
size: .
J: TRBJ2-7
V: TRBV5-1
CDR3: CASSFGLAGAHEQYF
DNA: TGCGCCAGCAGCTTTGGGCTAGCGGGAGCTCACGAGCAGTACTTC

D: .
size: .
J: TRBJ1-4
V: TRBV21-1
CDR3: CASSKYEGSPNEKLFF
DNA: TGTGCCAGCAGCAAGTACGAAGGGAGTCCAAATGAAAAACTGTTTTTT

D: .
size: .
J: TRBJ2-7
V: TRBV12-5
CDR3: CASGLDLVQYF
DNA: TGTGCTAGTGGTTTGGACTTGGTGCAGTACTTC

D: TRBD1
size: .
J: TRBJ2-5
V: TRBV27
CDR3: CASSLSDRGRETQYF
DNA: TGTGCCAGCAGTTTATCGGACAGGGGGAGGGAGACCCAGTACTTC

D: TRBD1
size: .
J: TRBJ2-7
V: TRBV10-3
CDR3: CAIRRTGVNYEQYF
DNA: TGTGCCATCAGAAGGACAGGAGTAAACTACGAGCAGTACTTC

D: .
size: .
J: TRBJ1-2
V: TRBV7-2
CDR3: CASSSRAGVNYGYTF
DNA: TGTGCCAGCAGCTCCCGTGCAGGGGTTAACTATGGCTACACCTTC

D: .
size: .
J: TRBJ1-1
V: TRBV6-5
CDR3: CASSITTVNTEAFF
DNA: TGTGCCAGCTCTATAACGACAGTGAACACTGAAGCTTTCTTT

D: TRBD1
size: .
J: TRBJ2-2
V: TRBV9
CDR3: CASSVGDRATGELFF
DNA: TGTGCCAGCAGCGTAGGAGACAGGGCAACCGGGGAGCTGTTTTTT

D: .
size: few
J: TRBJ1-4
V: TRBV28
CDR3: CASSLRRLDTTNEKLFF
DNA: TGTGCCAGCAGTTTGCGCCGCTTAGATACAACTAATGAAAAACTGTTTTTT

D: TRBD2
size: .
J: TRBJ2-1
V: TRBV6-4
CDR3: CASSGLAGMGEQFF
DNA: TGTGCCAGCAGCGGACTAGCGGGGATGGGTGAGCAGTTCTTC

D: .
size: .
J: TRBJ1-5
V: TRBV7-3
CDR3: CASSLSGGNQPQHF
DNA: TGTGCCAGCAGCTTAAGTGGAGGCAATCAGCCCCAGCATTTT

D: .
size: .
J: TRBJ1-1
V: TRBV4-1
CDR3: CASSHWEGSTEAFF
DNA: TGCGCCAGCAGTCACTGGGAGGGGAGCACTGAAGCTTTCTTT